Here is one TCR beta chain with its context. What antigen it recognizes has not been identified. No base quality information exists; no much larger clone differs at one position. Library preparation was by 5' RACE. Sequencing instrument: Illumina HiSeq 2000. A universal primer binding site was added through template switching, and the final cDNA carried a unique molecular identifier so that TCR cDNA molecules could be counted accurately. Specific primers in the conserved constant-segment region were used to synthesize first-strand cDNA for TCR alpha and beta chains. To control for contamination, every cDNA library carried two barcodes: a SMART-Mk sample barcode plus Illumina barcodes. TruSeq adapter sequences along with Illumina sample barcodes were introduced in two successive PCR steps. The Illumina HiSeq platform was used with custom primers to sequence TCR alpha and beta cDNA libraries. On the study's bioinformatics: Unique molecular identifiers were extracted from raw reads with MiGEC, and CDR3 positions were determined with MiXCR. For each individual, recombination models were inferred using an EM algorithm with the repgenHMM and IGoR tools. Shared clonotype analysis was performed with the tcR package in R, normalizing sharing by the product of cloneset sizes. Out-of-frame nonproductive sequences were analyzed to study raw recombination free of thymic and clonal selection effects. Starting from the raw public reads, TCRdb applied fastp trimming at Q25, assembled clones with MiXCR and retained in-frame beta chains. CDR3 protein sequences are deduplicated, and each keeps its most common genes and DNA. These V and J calls are TCRdb output, not the study's own analysis. Present in this sample are around 680,000 distinct CDR3 sequences, approximately 9% of which were seen just once. The biggest ten clones account for about 0.98% of the sample.

The data derive from a study of identical twins (dated by TCRdb to about 2016). Notes on the research overall: To test whether fetal clonotypes persist, this study deep-sequenced TCR alpha and beta repertoires from monozygotic twins, from unrelated adults of various ages, and from cord blood. Replicate twin experiments were performed at different times using different library preparation protocols to rule out contamination.

In the germline V gene, CDR1 corresponds to ENHRY and CDR2 to SYGVKD. V is pared back by 8 bases and J by 5 bases, with 9 bases lying between the germline termini. There are 12 amino acids in the CDR3, from cysteine to phenylalanine inclusive. The sequence is cut down to CDR3 DNA, 36 bases in frame from base 1. All donors were healthy Caucasians. Three pairs of female monozygotic twins, all aged roughly 18 to 29 years, made up the twin cohort. The RNA used for TCR libraries was isolated from peripheral blood mononuclear cells. Broad study findings and their caveats: Zero-insertion analyses could be partly confounded by invariant T cells such as MAIT and iNKT, though diverse VJ usage argued against such confounding for most clonotypes. Abundant cord blood beta clonotypes had fewer insertions, young adult naive repertoires showed a similar but weaker trend, and memory repertoires showed no such trend. Because the same donors could not be followed over many years, conclusions were based on cross-sectional statistical analysis. Out-of-frame TCR alpha sequences shared between twins showed an excess of low generation-probability sequences compared with coincidental sharing between unrelated individuals. The excess sharing between twins in beta out-of-frame sequences was weaker because fewer shared sequences reduced the signal-to-noise ratio. Recombination models systematically underestimated out-of-frame TCR alpha sharing in monozygotic twins but agreed with sharing between unrelated individuals.

A further study also used this sample, focusing on yellow fever vaccine responses in identical twins. That second report states: According to the authors, in identical twins the way T cells responded to vaccination appeared partly convergent and partly personalized. The study precisely tracked vaccine-responding T cell clones in identical twins.

The sequence derives from a woman between 18 and 29 years old in good health. Material for sequencing was PBMCs. The chain is assembled from TRBV10-3 and TRBJ2-2; the D gene is perhaps TRBD1, from 5 matching bases. Read as DNA, the sequence is TGTGCCATCTTCCCAGGGACCGGGGAGCTGTTTTTT. Its translation reads: CAIFPGTGELFF.